Below are 7 T cell receptor beta chains sequenced from a single sample in a study of T cells in Graves' hyperthyroidism and ophthalmopathy. The TCR beta CDR3 regions underwent amplification using RNA transcripts as the source. The TCR CDR3 was amplified in a first-round RT-PCR using the HTBI primer set. TCRdb re-called the multiplex PCR reads through MiXCR, storing one row per CDR3 protein. The sample lists over 650,000 distinct CDR3 sequences, about 15% occurring once. The source material was blood. All receptors derive from a man between 18 and 29 years old with Graves' hyperthyroidism.

This clonotype was observed many times. The chain has TRBV20-1 and TRBJ2-7; D unresolved. Looked up from germline, CDR1 is DFQATT and CDR2 is SNEGSKA (reference sequence). CDR3 length equals 11 residues. Trimming shortened V by 6 bases and J by 3 bases, and 9 bases separated the two germline ends. CDR3 sequence: CSAKNNYEQYF. CDR3 DNA sequence: TGCAGTGCGAAAAATAACTACGAGCAGTACTTC.

This clonotype was observed a handful of times. This chain uses TRBV28 with TRBJ1-1; perhaps TRBD1 as D (5 bases). V was pared by 2 bases and J by 4 bases, with 11 bases between. The CDR3 loop spans 14 amino acids. Germline V gene sequence: CDR1 MDHEN, CDR2 SYDVKM. The CDR3 DNA follows: TGTGCCAGCAGTTTAGAAGGGGCCGGCACTGAAGCTTTCTTT. This translates into CASSLEGAGTEAFF.

The chain recombines TRBV28 with TRBJ2-3; no definite D call. V was cut by 8 bases and J by 6 bases, with 15 bases left in between. CDR3 size: 13 residues. Germline V gene lookup returns CDR1 MDHEN and CDR2 SYDVKM. The CDR3: CASGRAPVDTQYF. The CDR3 coding sequence is TGTGCCAGCGGACGCGCCCCGGTGGATACGCAGTATTTT.

A few counts support this clonotype. The chain joins TRBV6-1 to TRBJ2-1; the D gene is possibly TRBD1 (6 bases). CDR1 MNHNS and CDR2 SASEGT come from the germline V gene. The V end lost 9 bases, the J end lost 0 bases, and 12 bases lay between the germline ends. This CDR3 has 14 residues. CDR3 nucleotides: TGTGCCAGTTTGAGGGGGAGCTCCTACAATGAGCAGTTCTTC. The encoded protein is CASLRGSSYNEQFF.

This clonotype was seen only a few times. The CDR3 sequence: CASSLSGRTYNEQFF. The CDR3 coding sequence is TGTGCCAGTAGCCTTAGCGGGAGGACCTACAATGAGCAGTTCTTC. The genes are TRBV19 and TRBJ2-1; TRBD2 matches at 10 bases. Germline V CDR1 and CDR2: LNHDA, SQIVND (reference sequence). After removal of 6 bases from V and 2 bases from J, the junction contained 4 bases not matched to a gene. This CDR3 has 15 amino acids.

As to this clonotype: Just one base apart from a much larger clone, this may be a read error. This rearrangement joins TRBV11-2 to TRBJ2-1, with D uncertain. The J call may be wrong; the DNA end is better matched by TRBJ2-7. Germline CDR1 is SGHAT and CDR2 is FQNNGV. CDR3 length: 14 residues. CDR3 region: CASSFRPLFNEQYF. CDR3 nucleotide sequence: TGTGCCAGCAGCTTTCGCCCTCTTTTCAATGAGCAGTACTTC.

The J gene is TRBJ2-7, the V gene TRBV7-9, with D possibly being TRBD1 or TRBD2 (7 bases each). This CDR3 is built from 15 residues. Germline V gene data show CDR1 as SEHNR and CDR2 as FQNEAQ (reference sequence). The ends were cut back, 5 bases at V and 4 bases at J, with 18 bases in the middle. The CDR3 protein is CASSPRGGTTYEQYF. CDR3 sequence (DNA): TGTGCCAGCAGCCCCAGGGGGGGGACTACGTACGAGCAGTACTTC.